This entry features one T cell receptor (beta chain) sequence. Original methodology: Reference gene primer amplification in the assay estimated nucleated cell counts. Some clones are missing from TCRdb's copy, which holds only in-frame ones; the method was immunoSEQ multiplex PCR. V and J calls and clone size are given by that table; D and trimming were obtained from the DNA. The sample records approximately 230,000 clones, roughly 85% being singletons. V was clipped by 6 bases and J by 11 bases, with 15 bases between them. The length of the CDR3 is 12 residues. CDR1 and CDR2 from the germline V gene are MGHRA and YSYEKL. This specimen belongs to a study of blood T cell repertoires in COVID-19. Study details: Samples representing acute and convalescent COVID-19 were sourced from the United States, Italy and Spain. The analysed material was cDNA or gDNA that came from T cells, B-cell-depleted T cells, or PBMCs.

J is TRBJ2-3 and V is TRBV4-1, with D possibly being TRBD2 (6 bases). Sequenced sample: peripheral blood. The sequence derives from a man between 18 and 35 years old with active or convalescent COVID-19. Here the CDR3 DNA reads TGCGCCAGCAGTAGAGTAGGGACTCAGCAGTATTTT. Its translation is CASSRVGTQQYF.